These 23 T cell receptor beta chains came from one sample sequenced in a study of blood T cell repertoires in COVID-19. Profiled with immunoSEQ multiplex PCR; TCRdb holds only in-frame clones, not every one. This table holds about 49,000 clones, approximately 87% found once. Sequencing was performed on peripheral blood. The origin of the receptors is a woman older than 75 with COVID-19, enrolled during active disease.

Written as DNA, the CDR3 is TGTGCCACCAGTGCTGGGGGGAGCACAGATACGCAGTATTTT. This codes for CATSAGGSTDTQYF. The rearrangement uses TRBV24-1 and TRBJ2-3, with a possible D match to TRBD2 (6 bases). V lost 5 bases and J 0 bases, leaving 8 bases between the germline ends. Germline CDR1 reads KGHDR; CDR2 reads SFDVKD. This CDR3 has 14 amino acids.

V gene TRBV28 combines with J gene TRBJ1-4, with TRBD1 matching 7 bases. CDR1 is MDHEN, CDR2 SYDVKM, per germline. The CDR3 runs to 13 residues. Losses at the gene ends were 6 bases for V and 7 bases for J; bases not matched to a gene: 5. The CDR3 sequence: CASSSGQVEKLFF. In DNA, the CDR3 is TGTGCCAGCAGCAGCGGACAGGTTGAAAAACTGTTTTTT.

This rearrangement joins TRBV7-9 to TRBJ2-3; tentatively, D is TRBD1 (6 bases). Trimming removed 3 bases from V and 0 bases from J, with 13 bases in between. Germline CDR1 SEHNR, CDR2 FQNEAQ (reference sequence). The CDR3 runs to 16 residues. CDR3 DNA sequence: TGTGCCAGCAGCTTCCGGGACACCCTTAGCACAGATACGCAGTATTTT. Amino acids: CASSFRDTLSTDTQYF.

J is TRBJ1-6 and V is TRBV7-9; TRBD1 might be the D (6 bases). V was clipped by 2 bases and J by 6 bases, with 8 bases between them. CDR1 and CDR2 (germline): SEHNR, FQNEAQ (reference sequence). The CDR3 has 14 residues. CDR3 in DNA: TGTGCCAGCAGCTTAAACAGGGTTAATTCACCCCTCCACTTT. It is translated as CASSLNRVNSPLHF.

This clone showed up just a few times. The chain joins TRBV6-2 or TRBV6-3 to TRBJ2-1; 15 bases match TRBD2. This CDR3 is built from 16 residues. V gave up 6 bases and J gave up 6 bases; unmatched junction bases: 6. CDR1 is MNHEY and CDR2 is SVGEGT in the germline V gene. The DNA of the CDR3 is TGTGCCAGCAGCTATGGACTAGCGGGGGGGCGCAATGAGCAGTTCTTC. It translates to CASSYGLAGGRNEQFF.

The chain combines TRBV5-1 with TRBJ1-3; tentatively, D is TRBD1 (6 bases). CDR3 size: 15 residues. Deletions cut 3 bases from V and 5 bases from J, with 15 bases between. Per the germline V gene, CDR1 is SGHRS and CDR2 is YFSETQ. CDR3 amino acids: CASSSRGRDRNTIYF. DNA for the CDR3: TGCGCCAGCAGCTCCCGCGGCAGGGACAGAAACACCATATATTTT.

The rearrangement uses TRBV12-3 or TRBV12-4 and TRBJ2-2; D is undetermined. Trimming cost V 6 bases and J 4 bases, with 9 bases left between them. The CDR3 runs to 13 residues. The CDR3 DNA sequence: TGTGCCAGCAGGGTCACATCCACCGGGGAGCTGTTTTTT. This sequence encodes CASRVTSTGELFF.

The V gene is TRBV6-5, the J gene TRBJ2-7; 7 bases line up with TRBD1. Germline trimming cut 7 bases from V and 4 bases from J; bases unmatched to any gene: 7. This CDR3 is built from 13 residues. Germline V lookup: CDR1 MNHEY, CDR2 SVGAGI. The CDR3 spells CASKPTGLYEQYF. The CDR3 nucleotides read TGTGCCAGCAAGCCGACAGGGTTGTACGAGCAGTACTTC.

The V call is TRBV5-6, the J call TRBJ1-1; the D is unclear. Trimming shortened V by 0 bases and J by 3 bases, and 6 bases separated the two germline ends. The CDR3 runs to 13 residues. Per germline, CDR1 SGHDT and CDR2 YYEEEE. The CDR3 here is CASSLAPDTEAFF. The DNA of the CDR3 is TGTGCCAGCAGCTTGGCCCCGGACACTGAAGCTTTCTTT.

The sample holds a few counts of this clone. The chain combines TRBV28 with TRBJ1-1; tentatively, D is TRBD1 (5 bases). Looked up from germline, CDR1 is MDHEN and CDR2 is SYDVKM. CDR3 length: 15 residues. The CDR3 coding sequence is TGTCTTACCCGGGCACTTGAAAGGGGGAACACTGAAGCTTTCTTT. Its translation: CLTRALERGNTEAFF.

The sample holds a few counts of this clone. CDR3 residues: CSVALRTGNTEAFF. The CDR3 region has the DNA TGCAGCGTCGCATTGAGAACAGGGAACACTGAAGCTTTCTTT. The V call is TRBV29-1, the J call TRBJ1-1; D might be TRBD1 (5 bases). The germline CDR1 and CDR2 sequences are SQVTM and ANQGSEA. Trimming shortened V by 6 bases and J by 1 base, and 15 bases separated the two germline ends. The CDR3 is 14 amino acids.

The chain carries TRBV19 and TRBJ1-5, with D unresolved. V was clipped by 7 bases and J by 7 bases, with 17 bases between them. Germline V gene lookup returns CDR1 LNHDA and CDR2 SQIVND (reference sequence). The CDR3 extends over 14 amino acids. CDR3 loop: CASTRGRREQPQHF. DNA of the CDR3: TGTGCCAGTACCCGAGGGAGGAGGGAGCAGCCCCAGCATTTT.

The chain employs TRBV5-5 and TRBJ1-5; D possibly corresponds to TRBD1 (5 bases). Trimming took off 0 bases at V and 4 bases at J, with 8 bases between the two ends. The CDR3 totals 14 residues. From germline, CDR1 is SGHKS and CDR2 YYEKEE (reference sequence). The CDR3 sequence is CASSLDPGNQPQHF. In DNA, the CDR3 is TGTGCCAGCAGCTTGGACCCAGGGAATCAGCCCCAGCATTTT.

The CDR3 nucleotides read TGTGCCAGCAGCGCCACTAGCGGCCCCTACGAGCAGTACTTC. This gives the protein CASSATSGPYEQYF. The rearrangement uses TRBV7-9 and TRBJ2-7, with 8 bases aligning to TRBD2. With V trimmed by 5 bases and J by 2 bases, 5 bases remained unmatched. The CDR3 extends over 14 amino acids. Germline V gene lookup returns CDR1 SEHNR and CDR2 FQNEAQ (reference sequence).

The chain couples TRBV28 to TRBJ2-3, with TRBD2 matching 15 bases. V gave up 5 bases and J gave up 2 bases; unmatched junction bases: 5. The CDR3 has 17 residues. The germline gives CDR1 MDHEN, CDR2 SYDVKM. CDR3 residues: CASSGTSGRPVTDTQYF. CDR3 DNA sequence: TGTGCCAGCAGTGGGACTAGCGGGAGGCCAGTCACAGATACGCAGTATTTT.

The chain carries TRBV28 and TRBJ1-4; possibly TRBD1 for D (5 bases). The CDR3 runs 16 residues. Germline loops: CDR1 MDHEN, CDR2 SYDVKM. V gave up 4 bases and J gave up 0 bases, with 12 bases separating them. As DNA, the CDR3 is TGTGCCAGCAGTTCCAGGCGGGGGGCAACTAATGAAAAACTGTTTTTT. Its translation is CASSSRRGATNEKLFF.

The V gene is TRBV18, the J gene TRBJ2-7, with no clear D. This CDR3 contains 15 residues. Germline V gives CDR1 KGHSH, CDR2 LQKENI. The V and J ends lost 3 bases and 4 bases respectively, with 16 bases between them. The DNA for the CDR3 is TGTGCCAGCTCACCGCCACCAGGCACAACATACGAGCAGTACTTC. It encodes CASSPPPGTTYEQYF.

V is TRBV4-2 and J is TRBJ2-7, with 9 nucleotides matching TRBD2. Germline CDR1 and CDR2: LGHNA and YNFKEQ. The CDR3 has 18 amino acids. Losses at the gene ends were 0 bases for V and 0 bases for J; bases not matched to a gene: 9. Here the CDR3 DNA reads TGTGCCAGCAGCCAAGAACCTCCGGGAGCGGGGGGCTCCTACGAGCAGTACTTC. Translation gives CASSQEPPGAGGSYEQYF.

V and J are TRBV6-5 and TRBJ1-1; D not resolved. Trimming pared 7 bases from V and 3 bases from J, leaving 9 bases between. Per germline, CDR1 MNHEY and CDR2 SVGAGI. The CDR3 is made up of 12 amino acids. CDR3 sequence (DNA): TGTGCCAGCACCCGGGGTCACACTGAAGCTTTCTTT. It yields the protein CASTRGHTEAFF.

The CDR3 DNA follows: TGTGCTAGTGCCAGTAGCGGGAGAGACATTCAGTACTTC. Residues: CASASSGRDIQYF. V is TRBV12-5 and J is TRBJ2-4; 9 bases line up with TRBD2. Germline trimming cut 7 bases from V and 8 bases from J; bases unmatched to any gene: 6. Germline-derived CDR1 and CDR2 are LGHNT and FRNRAP. The CDR3 is 13 amino acids. The entire variable domain, with the rest obtained from reference TRBV12-5 and TRBJ2-4, is as follows: DARVTQTPRHKVTEMGQEVTMRCQPILGHNTVFWYRQTMMQGLELLAYFRNRAPLDDSGMPKDRFSAEMPDATLATLKIQPSEPRDSAVYFCASASSGRDIQYFGAGTRLSVL.

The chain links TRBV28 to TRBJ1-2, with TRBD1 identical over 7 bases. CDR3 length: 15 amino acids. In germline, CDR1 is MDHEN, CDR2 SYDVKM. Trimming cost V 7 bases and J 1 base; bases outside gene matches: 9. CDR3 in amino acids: CASTHGQAVNYGYTF. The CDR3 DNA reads TGTGCCAGCACTCACGGACAGGCGGTTAACTATGGCTACACCTTC.

Written as DNA, the CDR3 is TGTGCCAGCAGCCTCCGACAGGTTAATTCACCCCTCCACTTT. This codes for CASSLRQVNSPLHF. The chain combines TRBV3-1 (or the pseudogene TRBV3-2) with TRBJ1-6, with D perhaps TRBD1 (6 bases). There are 14 residues in the CDR3. V shed 4 bases and J shed 6 bases, with 10 bases lying between them. From germline, CDR1 is LGHDT and CDR2 YNNKEL (reference sequence).

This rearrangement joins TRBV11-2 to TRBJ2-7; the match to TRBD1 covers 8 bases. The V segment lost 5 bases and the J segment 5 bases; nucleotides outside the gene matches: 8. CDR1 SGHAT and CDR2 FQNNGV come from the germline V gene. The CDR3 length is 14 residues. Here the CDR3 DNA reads TGTGCCAGCAGCCGACAGACAGGGGTCCACGAGCAGTACTTC. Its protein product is CASSRQTGVHEQYF. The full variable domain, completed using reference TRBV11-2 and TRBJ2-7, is EAGVAQSPRYKIIEKRQSVAFWCNPISGHATLYWYQQILGQGPKLLIQFQNNGVVDDSQLPKDRFSAERLKGVDSTLKIQPAKLEDSAVYLCASSRQTGVHEQYFGPGTRLTVT.